This T cell receptor beta chain was found in a study of control samples from healthy donors and cancer patients. Trimming removed 2 bases at V and 4 bases at J, with 14 bases between. The CDR3 totals 15 residues. Germline V lookup: CDR1 SNHLY, CDR2 FYNNEI. The method was immunoSEQ multiplex PCR; TCRdb's version includes in-frame clones alone and lacks a portion of them. The table includes fewer than 95,000 clones, about 86% detected once. Specimen: blood. The chain is built from TRBV2 and TRBJ1-2; D uncertain. The source is a woman between 45 and 60 years old in good health. CDR3 nucleotide sequence: TGTGCCAGCAGTGAACAAGCCGTTTTAGGCTATGGCTACACCTTC. Its translation is CASSEQAVLGYGYTF.